This TCR beta chain emerged from a study of blood T cell repertoires in COVID-19. As for the study in general: Specimens from acute and convalescent COVID-19 originated in the United States, Italy and Spain. From T cells, B-cell-depleted T cells, or PBMCs came the material, which was cDNA or gDNA.

Authors' data handling: Estimation of nucleated cell counts was performed using reference gene primer amplification. Repertoires were generated with immunoSEQ multiplex PCR, while TCRdb's copy carries only in-frame clones and drops some. The DNA was the basis for D and trimming; V, J and clone size are from that table. Among about 160,000 clones listed, around 79% were seen once. It was during active infection that Seattle patients were enrolled and then longitudinally followed. Germline V gene sequence: CDR1 WSHSY, CDR2 SAAADI. Unmatched junction bases numbered 3, after V lost 4 bases and J lost 1 base. CDR3 length: 14 amino acids.

The chain joins TRBV10-2 to TRBJ1-2; 7 bases are a match to TRBD1. Sequencing was done on a sample of peripheral blood. The TCR was taken from a woman aged 55-69 years with COVID-19, enrolled during active disease. CDR3 residues: CASSATGINYGYTF. In DNA form, the CDR3 reads TGCGCCAGCAGTGCGACAGGGATTAACTATGGCTACACCTTC.